This TCR beta chain was observed in a study of human T cells and chemical hapten exposure. Whole-study context: Small pooled library volume differences mainly caused per-sample TCR yield variation.

Via MiXCR, TCRdb re-called the RACE reads, giving one row per CDR3 protein. The sample has approximately 41,000 distinct CDR3 sequences; 4% are singletons. General study results and limits: Because all patients had alopecia, their immune responses might differ from healthy ones.

Time point indicated: patch test 1, 2 weeks after DPC sensitization. Treatment here: therapeutic diphenylcyclopropenone sensitization with weekly scalp DPC. Unfractionated whole blood was the source of the extracted total RNA. Alopecia patients deemed DPC-suitable, aged 18 to 70, excluding pregnancy. This clonotype has ten or more counts. Its matching antigen is unknown. Germline CDR1 is SGHVS and CDR2 is FNYEAQ. The CDR3 contains 15 residues. V lost 0 bases and J 2 bases, leaving 9 bases between the germline ends. The chain carries TRBV7-6 and TRBJ2-3, with D maybe TRBD1 (6 bases). The receptor comes from a man between 50 and 59 years old with alopecia areata. Some clones in this sample may be carry-over from other donors' samples. This specimen was whole blood, taken in connection with sensitization to the hapten diphenylcyclopropenone (DPC). The CDR3 DNA sequence: TGTGCCAGCAGCTTAGCTGGGGGCTCCACAGATACGCAGTATTTT. This codes for CASSLAGGSTDTQYF. The entire variable domain, with the rest obtained from reference TRBV7-6 and TRBJ2-3, is as follows: GAGVSQSPRYKVTKRGQDVALRCDPISGHVSLYWYRQALGQGPEFLTYFNYEAQQDKSGLPNDRFSAERPEGSISTLTIQRTEQRDSAMYRCASSLAGGSTDTQYFGPGTRLTVL.